This T cell receptor (beta chain) was recorded in a study of technical replicates of blood from several donors. Clones were sequenced by immunoSEQ multiplex PCR, and TCRdb holds only the in-frame ones, with some missing. This table has 70,000 or so clones, over 95% appearing once. Germline loops: CDR1 SNHLY, CDR2 FYNNEI. V shed 8 bases and J 8 bases; nucleotides not matched to a gene: 11. The CDR3 spans 14 residues. This sequence was found in a human donor in good health. V and J are TRBV2 and TRBJ2-1; 8 bases are a match to TRBD2. The material sequenced was T cells isolated from PBMCs. CDR3 coding DNA: TGTGCCAGCCTCCCGGGACTAGGCATTTATGAGCAGTTCTTC. Protein: CASLPGLGIYEQFF.